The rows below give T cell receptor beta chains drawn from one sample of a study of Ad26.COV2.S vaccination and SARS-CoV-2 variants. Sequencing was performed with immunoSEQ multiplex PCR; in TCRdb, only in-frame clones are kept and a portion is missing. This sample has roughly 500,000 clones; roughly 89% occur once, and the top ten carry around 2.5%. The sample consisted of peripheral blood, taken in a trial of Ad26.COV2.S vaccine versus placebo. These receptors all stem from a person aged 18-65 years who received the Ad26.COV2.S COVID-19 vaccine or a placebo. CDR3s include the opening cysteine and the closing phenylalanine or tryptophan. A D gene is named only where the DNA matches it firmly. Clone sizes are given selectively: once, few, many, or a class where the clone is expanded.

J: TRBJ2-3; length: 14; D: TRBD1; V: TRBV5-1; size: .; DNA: TGCGCCAGCAGCCTGCGGACAGGGACAGATACGCAGTATTTT; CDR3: CASSLRTGTDTQYF
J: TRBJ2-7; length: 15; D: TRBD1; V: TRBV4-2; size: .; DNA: TGTGCCAGCAGCCGCCAGGGACAGAGAGCCTACGAGCAGTACTTC; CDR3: CASSRQGQRAYEQYF
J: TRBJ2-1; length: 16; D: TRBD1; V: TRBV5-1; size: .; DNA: TGCGCCAGCAGCCCCCCTGGGACAGGGGGGGGGAATGAGCAGTTCTTC; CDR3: CASSPPGTGGGNEQFF
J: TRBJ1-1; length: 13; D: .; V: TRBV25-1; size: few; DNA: TGTGCCAGCAGTTTTAACAGGGCCACTGAAGCTTTCTTT; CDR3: CASSFNRATEAFF
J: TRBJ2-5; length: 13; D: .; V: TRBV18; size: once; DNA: TGTGCCAGCTCACCTGGTCTCCAGGAGACCCAGTACTTC; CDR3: CASSPGLQETQYF
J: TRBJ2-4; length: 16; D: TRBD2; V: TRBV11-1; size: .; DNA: TGTGCCAGCAGCTTATCGTCGACTAGCGCGGGATACATTCAGTACTTC; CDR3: CASSLSSTSAGYIQYF
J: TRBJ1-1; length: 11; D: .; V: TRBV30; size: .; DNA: TGTGCCTGGAGTTACGGGACTGAAGCTTTCTTT; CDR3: CAWSYGTEAFF
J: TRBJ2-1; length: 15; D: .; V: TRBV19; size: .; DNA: TGTGCCAGTAGTATTACGGAAAGCTCCTACAATGAGCAGTTCTTC; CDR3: CASSITESSYNEQFF
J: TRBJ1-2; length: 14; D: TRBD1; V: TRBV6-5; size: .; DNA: TGTGCCAGCACCAGGACAGGGGCTGACTATGGCTACACCTTC; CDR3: CASTRTGADYGYTF
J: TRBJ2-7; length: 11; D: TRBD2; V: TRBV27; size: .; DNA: TGTGCCAGCAACCGGGGGGGCGAGCAGTACTTC; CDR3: CASNRGGEQYF
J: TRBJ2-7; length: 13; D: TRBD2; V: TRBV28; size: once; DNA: TGTGCCAGCAGTGTCGGATGGGGGGGGAACGAGTACTTC; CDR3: CASSVGWGGNEYF
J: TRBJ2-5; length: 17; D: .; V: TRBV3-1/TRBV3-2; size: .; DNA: TGTGCCAGCAGCCCCCCCGGGAACTCGAATTACCAAGAGACCCAGTACTTC; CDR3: CASSPPGNSNYQETQYF
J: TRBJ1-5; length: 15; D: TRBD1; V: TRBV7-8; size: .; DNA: TGTGCCAGCAGCACGGACAGGGGAATCAATCAGCCCCAGCATTTT; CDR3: CASSTDRGINQPQHF
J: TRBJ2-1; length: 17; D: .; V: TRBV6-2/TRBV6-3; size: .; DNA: TGTGCCAGCAGTTACATTAGGAAGCGGATAGCCTACAATGAGCAGTTCTTC; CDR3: CASSYIRKRIAYNEQFF
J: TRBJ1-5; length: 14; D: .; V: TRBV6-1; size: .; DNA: TGTGCCAGCAGGGGAGGGACGGCGTATCAGCCCCAGCATTTT; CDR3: CASRGGTAYQPQHF
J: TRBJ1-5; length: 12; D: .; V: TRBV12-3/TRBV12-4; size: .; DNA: TGTGCCAGCAGTGCCATGAATCAGCCCCAGCATTTT; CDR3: CASSAMNQPQHF
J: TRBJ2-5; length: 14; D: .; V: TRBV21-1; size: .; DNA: TGTGCCAGCAGCAAAGCGGGACAGCAGGAGACCCAGTACTTC; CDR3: CASSKAGQQETQYF
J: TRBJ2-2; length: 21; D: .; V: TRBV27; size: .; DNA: TGTGCCAGCAGTTTATATTCCACGAAGGACGGCCAAGTTTATAGCACCGGGGAGCTGTTTTTT; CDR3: CASSLYSTKDGQVYSTGELFF
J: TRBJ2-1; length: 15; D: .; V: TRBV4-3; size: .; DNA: TGCGCCAGCAGCCAAGACTGGAAACCACGGGGTGAGCAGTTCTTC; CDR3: CASSQDWKPRGEQFF
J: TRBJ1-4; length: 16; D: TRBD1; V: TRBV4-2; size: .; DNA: TGTGCCAGCAGCCAAGCCGAACAGGGGACGAATGAAAAACTGTTTTTT; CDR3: CASSQAEQGTNEKLFF
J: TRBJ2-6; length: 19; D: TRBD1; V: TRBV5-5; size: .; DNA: TGTGCCAGCAGATATCCGGACAGGGTTGGTATGGCTGGGGCCAACGTCCTGACTTTC; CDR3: CASRYPDRVGMAGANVLTF
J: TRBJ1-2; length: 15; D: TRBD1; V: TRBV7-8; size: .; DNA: TGTGCCAGCAGCTTAGGGACAGGACCCTTCTATGGCTACACCTTC; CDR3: CASSLGTGPFYGYTF
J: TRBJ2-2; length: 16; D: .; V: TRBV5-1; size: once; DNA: TGCGCCAGCAGCTCCGACAGTGGTCTGAACACCGGGGAGCTGTTTTTT; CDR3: CASSSDSGLNTGELFF
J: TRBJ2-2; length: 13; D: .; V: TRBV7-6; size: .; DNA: TGTGCCAGCAGCTTCACGGGGACCGGGGAGCTGTTTTTT; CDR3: CASSFTGTGELFF
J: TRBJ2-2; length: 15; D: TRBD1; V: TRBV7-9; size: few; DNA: TGTGCCAGCAGTTCCCGGACAGGGAACACCGGGGAGCTGTTTTTT; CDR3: CASSSRTGNTGELFF
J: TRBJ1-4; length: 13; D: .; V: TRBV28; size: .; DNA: TGTGCCACGACGGGGGGTACTAATGAAAAACTGTTTTTT; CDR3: CATTGGTNEKLFF
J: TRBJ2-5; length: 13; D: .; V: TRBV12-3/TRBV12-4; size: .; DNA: TGTGCCAGCAGTTTCGTTAGGCGAGAGACCCAGTACTTC; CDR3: CASSFVRRETQYF
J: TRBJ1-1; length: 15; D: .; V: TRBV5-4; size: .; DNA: TGTGCCAGCAGCACAAGGGGGAACCTGAACACTGAAGCTTTCTTT; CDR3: CASSTRGNLNTEAFF
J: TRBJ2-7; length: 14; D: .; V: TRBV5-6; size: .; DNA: TGTGCCAGCAGCCTCCTGGACGGTTACTACGAGCAGTACTTC; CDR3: CASSLLDGYYEQYF
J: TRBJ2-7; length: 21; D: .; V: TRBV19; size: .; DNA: TGTGCCAGTAGTAAACGTTGGGGGGCACCCGGGCAGAAGACTTCCCTCTACGAGCAGTACTTC; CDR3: CASSKRWGAPGQKTSLYEQYF
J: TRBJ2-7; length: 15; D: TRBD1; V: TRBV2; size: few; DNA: TGTGCCAGCAGTGAAGGACCCGGGACAGGCTACGAGCAGTACTTC; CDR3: CASSEGPGTGYEQYF
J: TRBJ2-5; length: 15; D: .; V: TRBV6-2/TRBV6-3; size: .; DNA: TGTGCCAGCAGTAGGGGTGGGGGGACCCAAGAGACCCAGTACTTC; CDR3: CASSRGGGTQETQYF
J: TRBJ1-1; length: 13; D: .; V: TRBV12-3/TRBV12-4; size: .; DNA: TGTGCCAGCAGTTTTTACAGAAACACTGAAGCTTTCTTT; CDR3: CASSFYRNTEAFF